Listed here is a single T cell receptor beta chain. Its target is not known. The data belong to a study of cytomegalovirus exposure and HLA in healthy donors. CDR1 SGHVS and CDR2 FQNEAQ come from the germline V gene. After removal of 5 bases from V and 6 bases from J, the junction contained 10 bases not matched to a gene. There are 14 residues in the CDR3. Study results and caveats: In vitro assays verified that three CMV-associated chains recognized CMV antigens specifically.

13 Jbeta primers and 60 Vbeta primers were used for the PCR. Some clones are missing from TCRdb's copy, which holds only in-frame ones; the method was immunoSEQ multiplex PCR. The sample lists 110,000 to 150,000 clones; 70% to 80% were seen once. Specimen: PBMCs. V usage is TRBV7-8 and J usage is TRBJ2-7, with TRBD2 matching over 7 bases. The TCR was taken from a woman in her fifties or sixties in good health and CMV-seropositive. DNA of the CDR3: TGTGCCAGCAGCCGGCCGGGACTACGAGGCGAGCAGTACTTC. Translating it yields CASSRPGLRGEQYF.